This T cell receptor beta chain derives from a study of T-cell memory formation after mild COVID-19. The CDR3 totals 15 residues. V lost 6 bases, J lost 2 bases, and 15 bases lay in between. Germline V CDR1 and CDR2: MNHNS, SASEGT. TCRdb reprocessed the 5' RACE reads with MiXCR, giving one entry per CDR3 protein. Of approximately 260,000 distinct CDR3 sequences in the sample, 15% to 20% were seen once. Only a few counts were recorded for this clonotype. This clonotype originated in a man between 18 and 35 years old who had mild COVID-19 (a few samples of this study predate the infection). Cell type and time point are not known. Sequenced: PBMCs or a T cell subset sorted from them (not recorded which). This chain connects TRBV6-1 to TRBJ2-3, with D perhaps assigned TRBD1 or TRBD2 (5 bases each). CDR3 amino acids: CASSGPGPHTDTQYF. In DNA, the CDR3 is TGTGCCAGCAGCGGACCGGGACCTCACACAGATACGCAGTATTTT.